The 9 T cell receptor beta chains given below trace back to one sample, sequenced in a study of early T cells in non-severe SARS-CoV-2 infection (dated by TCRdb to about 2021). The library relied on 5' RACE. The data were produced on a NextSeq 500. TCRdb redid the processing of the public reads, applying fastp at Q25 and MiXCR, and retained in-frame beta chains. CDR3 protein sequences are deduplicated, and each keeps its most common genes and DNA. This sample lists 80,000 to 100,000 distinct CDR3 sequences; approximately 15% were detected once. About 6.1% of the sample rests with the top ten. The sequencing input was whole blood. These receptors all come from an adult who was a healthcare worker with PCR-confirmed SARS-CoV-2 infection or an uninfected control (not recorded which).

The table lists this clonotype with a few counts. The V call is TRBV12-3 or TRBV12-4, the J call TRBJ2-7; perhaps D is TRBD1 or TRBD2 (5 bases each). Between the trimmed V and J ends, which lost 3 bases and 5 bases, there was a span of 11 bases. This CDR3 contains 13 residues. CDR3 sequence reads: CASSLGPANEQYF. The CDR3 DNA reads as TGTGCCAGCAGTTTGGGACCTGCAAACGAGCAGTACTTC.

This clonotype was seen many times. The V gene is TRBV2, the J gene TRBJ2-4; TRBD1 matches 7 bases. The ends lost 7 bases at V and 0 bases at J; junction bases unmatched: 9. This CDR3 contains 16 residues. Per the germline V gene, CDR1 is SNHLY and CDR2 is FYNNEI. DNA for the CDR3: TGTGCCAGCATGTTACAGGGGCAACTAGCCAAAAACATTCAGTACTTC. Its protein is CASMLQGQLAKNIQYF.

CDR3 sequence: CASSPWLREGYTF. The CDR3 bases are TGTGCCAGCTCACCGTGGTTAAGGGAAGGCTACACCTTC. The chain has TRBV18 and TRBJ1-2, with no clear D. The germline CDR1 and CDR2 sequences are KGHSH and LQKENI. The V end was cut by 3 bases, the J end by 8 bases, with 13 bases between. The CDR3 is 13 amino acids. Using reference TRBV18 and TRBJ1-2 for the parts outside the CDR3, the full variable domain is NAGVMQNPRHLVRRRGQEARLRCSPMKGHSHVYWYRQLPEEGLKFMVYLQKENIIDESGMPKERFSAEFPKEGPSILRIQQVVRGDSAAYFCASSPWLREGYTFGSGTRLTVV.

This clonotype was seen at least ten times. The J gene is TRBJ2-7, the V gene TRBV6-5; TRBD2 aligns across 8 bases. Germline CDR1 MNHEY, CDR2 SVGAGI. V was clipped by 6 bases and J by 4 bases; unmatched bases: 17. This CDR3 spans 17 amino acids. The CDR3 is CASSSTPGGSGVYEQYF. In DNA form, the CDR3 reads TGTGCCAGCAGCTCTACACCTGGGGGTAGCGGGGTATACGAGCAGTACTTC.

This clonotype occurred many times. This chain connects TRBV6-1 to TRBJ2-3, with TRBD1 matching 9 bases. CDR1 and CDR2 from the germline V gene are MNHNS and SASEGT. Trimming removed 6 bases from V and 2 bases from J; junction bases left unmatched: 6. This CDR3 contains 15 residues. CDR3: CASRRTGVFTDTQYF. CDR3 bases: TGTGCCAGCAGACGGACAGGGGTCTTCACAGATACGCAGTATTTT.

This clonotype was detected a few times. The chain joins TRBV27 to TRBJ2-7; D possibly corresponds to TRBD1 (6 bases). In germline, CDR1 is MNHEY, CDR2 SMNVEV (reference sequence). The CDR3 is 14 amino acids. The V end lost 5 bases, the J end lost 0 bases, and 11 bases lay between the germline ends. In nucleotides, the CDR3 is TGTGCCAGCAGTCTCCAGGGGACCTCCTACGAGCAGTACTTC. Residues: CASSLQGTSYEQYF.

This clonotype occurred a few times. The chain employs TRBV28 and TRBJ1-6; D is unresolved. CDR1 is MDHEN, CDR2 SYDVKM, per germline. The CDR3 length is 12 residues. Trimming took 1 base from V and 5 from J, leaving 0 bases between them. CDR3 sequence: CASSLYNSPLHF. CDR3 bases: TGTGCCAGCAGTTTATATAATTCACCCCTCCACTTT.

The CDR3 nucleotides are TGTGCCAGCAGTCCAACGACAGGAGTAAACTATGGCTACACCTTC. Translating it yields CASSPTTGVNYGYTF. V and J are TRBV27 and TRBJ1-2, with D perhaps matching TRBD1 (6 bases). Germline V gives CDR1 MNHEY, CDR2 SMNVEV (reference sequence). The ends were cut back, 5 bases at V and 2 bases at J, with 15 bases in the middle. The CDR3 extends over 15 amino acids.

This clonotype has a handful of counts. The rearrangement links TRBV7-2 to TRBJ2-1; 7 positions agree with TRBD1. The junction had 2 bases not matched to a gene; V was cut back by 3 bases and J by 6 bases. This CDR3 is built from 13 residues. The germline gives CDR1 SGHTA, CDR2 FQGNSA. The CDR3 reads CASSFNRGNEQFF. CDR3 DNA sequence: TGTGCCAGCAGCTTCAACAGGGGCAATGAGCAGTTCTTC.